Sequencing of this T cell receptor (beta chain) was carried out in a study of early T cells in non-severe SARS-CoV-2 infection. Study-level information: Sequencing used unsorted whole-blood bulk RNA, so chains lack pairing.

Trimming stripped 4 bases from V and 6 bases from J, with 9 bases between. Germline loops: CDR1 MNHEY, CDR2 SVGAGI. The CDR3 has 12 amino acids. In its sample, this clonotype is medium-sized. Each cDNA molecule carried a unique molecular identifier. TCRdb redid the calling of the 5' RACE reads with MiXCR, one entry per CDR3 protein. The profile shows roughly 10,000 distinct CDR3 sequences, around 5% of them singletons. The sample consisted of whole blood. The gene calls are TRBV6-5 and TRBJ1-1; the D gene is possibly TRBD1 (5 bases). The sequence came from an adult who was a healthcare worker with PCR-confirmed SARS-CoV-2 infection or an uninfected control (not recorded which). This chain's CDR3 is CASSWGGAEAFF. The CDR3 DNA is TGTGCCAGCAGTTGGGGCGGAGCTGAAGCTTTCTTT.